This entry features one T cell receptor (beta chain) sequence. The assay was immunoSEQ multiplex PCR, and TCRdb's table has in-frame clones only and misses some. The sample comprises about 340,000 clones, approximately 87% of which are singletons, and over 6% rests with the top ten. V was shortened by 7 bases and J by 6 bases, with 15 bases between the two germline ends. CDR1 LNHDA and CDR2 SQIVND come from the germline V gene (reference sequence). The CDR3 loop spans 13 amino acids. This sample is drawn from a study of blood T cell repertoires in COVID-19. The specimen sequenced was peripheral blood. This receptor was identified in a woman aged 45-65 years with COVID-19, enrolled during active disease. V and J are TRBV19 and TRBJ1-2; weak D call: TRBD1 (6 bases). DNA of the CDR3: TGTGCCAGTACTGCAGACAGGAAAGATGGCTACACCTTC. Translating gives CASTADRKDGYTF.